The 13 T cell receptor beta chains given below trace back to one sample, sequenced in a study of shared clonotypes between healthy human individuals. CD8 cells classed as naive were CD45RO-negative and positively selected for CCR7, excluding terminally differentiated effector memory CD45RA+ cells. Clones were sequenced by immunoSEQ multiplex PCR, and TCRdb holds only the in-frame ones, with some missing. The sample records millions of clones, approximately 94% being singletons. The sequencing input was naive CD8+ T cells from PBMCs. Source of these receptors: a man aged 18 to 30 in good health. Some clones in this sample may be carry-over from other donors' samples.

The chain employs TRBV6-5 and TRBJ2-1; 11 bases agree with TRBD1. Germline V lookup: CDR1 MNHEY, CDR2 SVGAGI. The CDR3 consists of 15 residues. The V gene end was trimmed by 5 bases and the J gene end by 9 bases; junction bases not matched to a gene: 9. This chain's CDR3 is CASSPQDRGLVEQFF. The CDR3 DNA reads TGTGCCAGCAGTCCTCAGGACAGGGGGCTAGTTGAGCAGTTCTTC.

This rearrangement joins TRBV5-1 to TRBJ2-1; TRBD2 might be the D (6 bases). Trimming cost V 1 base and J 4 bases, with 9 bases left between them. Per the germline V gene, CDR1 is SGHRS and CDR2 is YFSETQ. CDR3 length equals 14 residues. The CDR3 is CASSLSAGYNEQFF. The CDR3, as DNA: TGCGCCAGCAGCTTGAGCGCGGGATACAATGAGCAGTTCTTC.

The chain links TRBV19 to TRBJ2-5, with 8 bases that match TRBD1. CDR3 length equals 15 residues. J gave up 5 bases and V 3 bases, and 8 bases lay outside the gene matches. Germline CDR1 and CDR2: LNHDA and SQIVND (reference sequence). Written as DNA, the CDR3 is TGTGCCAGTAGTATGTCCAGGGGGCCGGAGGAGACCCAGTACTTC. Translation gives CASSMSRGPEETQYF.

The rearrangement links TRBV27 to TRBJ2-7; the D gene is possibly TRBD2 (6 bases). Germline V gene sequence: CDR1 MNHEY, CDR2 SMNVEV (reference sequence). The CDR3 consists of 12 residues. Trimming pared 5 bases from V and 6 bases from J, leaving 11 bases between. CDR3 residues: CASSRRLGEQYF. DNA for the CDR3: TGTGCCAGCAGTAGACGACTAGGCGAGCAGTACTTC.

The chain carries TRBV28 and TRBJ2-5; 8 bases align to TRBD2. V lost 3 bases to trimming and J lost 2 bases; unmatched junction nucleotides: 5. Germline V CDR1 and CDR2: MDHEN, SYDVKM. There are 15 residues in the CDR3. The CDR3 nucleotides read TGTGCCAGCAGTTTGCGGGAGGACCGACAAGAGACCCAGTACTTC. Protein: CASSLREDRQETQYF.

The rearrangement joins TRBV29-1 to TRBJ1-2; D possibly corresponds to TRBD1 (6 bases). There are 14 residues in the CDR3. The V and J ends lost 4 bases and 1 base respectively, with 13 bases between them. Per the germline V gene, CDR1 is SQVTM and CDR2 is ANQGSEA. The CDR3 DNA reads TGCAGCGTTGGGGGGCCAGGGGATAACTATGGCTACACCTTC. Its translation: CSVGGPGDNYGYTF.

The chain carries TRBV10-3 and TRBJ1-1; 9 nucleotides agree with TRBD1. In germline, CDR1 is ENHRY, CDR2 SYGVKD. The CDR3 contains 15 residues. J lost 7 bases, V lost 11 bases, and 17 bases had no gene match. In DNA form, the CDR3 reads TGTGCCGCCCAGGGAGTAGGGACAGGGTTTATTGAAGCTTTCTTT. Its translation is CAAQGVGTGFIEAFF.

This rearrangement joins TRBV5-1 to TRBJ2-3, with D uncertain. The V gene's germline CDR1 is SGHRS and CDR2 YFSETQ. This CDR3 is 21 amino acids long. Deletions cut 2 bases from V and 1 base from J, with 29 bases between. The CDR3 coding sequence is TGCGCCAGCAGCTTCCTAGGGCAAAAAGCCGGGCCCCAAGGCCGCACAGATACGCAGTATTTT. Encoded protein: CASSFLGQKAGPQGRTDTQYF.

The V call is TRBV5-1, the J call TRBJ2-7; maybe TRBD1 (6 bases). This CDR3 region has 15 residues. V gave up 4 bases and J gave up 2 bases, with 16 bases separating them. Per the germline V gene, CDR1 is SGHRS and CDR2 is YFSETQ. The CDR3 coding sequence is TGCGCCAGCAGCCTACGCCGGACAGCGACCTACGAGCAGTACTTC. Its protein is CASSLRRTATYEQYF.

The chain recombines TRBV4-1 with TRBJ1-2; 8 bases agree with TRBD1. The CDR3 is 15 amino acids. V lost 4 bases to trimming and J lost 2 bases; unmatched junction nucleotides: 6. Germline CDR1 is MGHRA and CDR2 is YSYEKL. This CDR3 reads CASSPSTGDNYGYTF. The DNA of the CDR3 is TGCGCCAGCAGCCCCTCGACAGGGGACAACTATGGCTACACCTTC.

The chain carries TRBV14 and TRBJ2-4, with 9 nucleotides matching TRBD1. The junction had 5 bases not matched to a gene; V was cut back by 1 base and J by 1 base. Per the germline V gene, CDR1 is SGHDN and CDR2 is FVKESK. The CDR3 spans 17 residues. The CDR3 DNA reads TGTGCCAGCAGCCAAGTCGGTGGACAGGGGGCCAAAAACATTCAGTACTTC. The encoded protein is CASSQVGGQGAKNIQYF.

The V gene is TRBV13, the J gene TRBJ2-7; D is undetermined. In germline, CDR1 is PRHDT, CDR2 FYEKMQ (reference sequence). The V end lost 5 bases, the J end lost 3 bases, and 17 bases lay between the germline ends. The CDR3 is 15 residues long. CDR3 sequence (DNA): TGTGCCAGCAGCCCCGGGCCCGAAGTAGGCTACGAGCAGTACTTC. It codes for CASSPGPEVGYEQYF. Full variable domain (rest looked up from reference TRBV13 and TRBJ2-7): AAGVIQSPRHLIKEKRETATLKCYPIPRHDTVYWYQQGPGQDPQFLISFYEKMQSDKGSIPDRFSAQQFSDYHSELNMSSLELGDSALYFCASSPGPEVGYEQYFGPGTRLTVT.

The V gene is TRBV9, the J gene TRBJ2-3, with 8 bases that match TRBD1. Germline assignment: CDR1 SGDLS and CDR2 YYNGEE. This CDR3 spans 13 amino acids. V lost 5 bases, J lost 10 bases, and 9 bases stayed unmatched. CDR3 protein: CASSETGQAAQYF. The CDR3, as DNA: TGTGCCAGCAGTGAAACGGGACAGGCCGCGCAGTATTTT.